The present entry profiles one T cell receptor beta chain with its context. The protocol was immunoSEQ multiplex PCR, while the TCRdb copy is restricted to in-frame clones and leaves out a portion. This sample has 90,000 to 120,000 clones, with 70% to 90% found just once. This sample is drawn from a study of T cell responses to AZD1222 COVID-19 vaccine. V lost 0 bases to trimming and J lost 0 bases, with 11 bases between them. CDR3 length equals 16 residues. Germline V gene lookup returns CDR1 SGHRS and CDR2 YFSETQ. This receptor was obtained from an adult who received the AZD1222 COVID-19 vaccine. The starting material was peripheral blood, obtained 28 days after the second AZD1222 dose. The V call is TRBV5-1, the J call TRBJ2-3, with D perhaps given as TRBD1 or TRBD2 (6 bases each). In nucleotides, the CDR3 is TGCGCCAGCAGCTTGGTGCAGGGGACTAGCACAGATACGCAGTATTTT. Protein sequence: CASSLVQGTSTDTQYF.